This T cell receptor (beta chain) was identified during a study of cytomegalovirus exposure and HLA in healthy donors. Study outcomes and limitations: HLA alleles were associated with 15,000 to 20,000 TCR beta sequences in a later analysis at 0.05 false discovery rate.

The donors comprised healthy bone marrow donors. This CDR3 contains 13 residues. V was clipped by 7 bases and J by 5 bases, with 14 bases between them. CDR1 SNHLY and CDR2 FYNNEI come from the germline V gene. Primers: 60 Vbeta forward and 13 Jbeta reverse. Data came from immunoSEQ multiplex PCR; TCRdb stores just in-frame clones and leaves some out. The data hold about 200,000 clones, with 79% observed a single time. For this clone: What it binds is unknown.

This rearrangement joins TRBV2 to TRBJ1-2; D gene ambiguous. The sequence derives from a girl aged 5 to 17 in good health and CMV-seropositive. The material sequenced was PBMCs. The CDR3, as DNA: TGTGCCAGCATTGTTGAGTCCGGGTATGGCTACACCTTC. It codes for CASIVESGYGYTF.